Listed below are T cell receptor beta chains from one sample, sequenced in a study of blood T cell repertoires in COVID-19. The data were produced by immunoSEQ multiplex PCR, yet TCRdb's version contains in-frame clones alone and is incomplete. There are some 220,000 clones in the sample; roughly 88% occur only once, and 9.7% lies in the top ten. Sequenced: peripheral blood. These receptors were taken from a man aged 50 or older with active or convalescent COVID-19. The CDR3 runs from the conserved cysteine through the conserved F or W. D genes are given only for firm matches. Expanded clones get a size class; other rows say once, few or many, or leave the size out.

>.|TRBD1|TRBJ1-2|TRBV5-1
CASSNGTGLAYGYTF
TGCGCCAGCAGCAACGGGACAGGGTTAGCCTATGGCTACACCTTC
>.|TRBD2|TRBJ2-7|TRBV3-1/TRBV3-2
CASSKGEGYEQYF
TGTGCCAGCAGCAAAGGGGAGGGCTACGAGCAGTACTTC
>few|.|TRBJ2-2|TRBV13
CASSPRYTGELFF
TGTGCCAGCAGCCCCAGATACACCGGGGAGCTGTTTTTT
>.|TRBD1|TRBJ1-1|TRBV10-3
CAISEWGQDLNTEAFF
TGTGCCATCAGTGAGTGGGGACAGGACTTGAACACTGAAGCTTTCTTT
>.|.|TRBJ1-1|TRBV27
CASSPLGSRRSVTEAFF
TGTGCCAGCAGTCCCCTCGGGTCGAGGAGGTCGGTGACTGAAGCTTTCTTT
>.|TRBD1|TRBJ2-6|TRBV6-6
CASSLTGEGGANVLTF
TGTGCCAGCAGTTTGACAGGGGAAGGTGGGGCCAACGTCCTGACTTTC
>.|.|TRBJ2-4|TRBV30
CAFTGPLGGIQYF
TGTGCCTTCACCGGGCCCCTCGGGGGCATTCAGTACTTC
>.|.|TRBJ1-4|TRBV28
CASSLTATNEKLFF
TGTGCCAGCAGTTTGACAGCCACTAATGAAAAACTGTTTTTT
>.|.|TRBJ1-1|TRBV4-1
CASSQTGSLLPFF
TGCGCCAGCAGCCAAACAGGGAGCCTCTTACCTTTCTTT
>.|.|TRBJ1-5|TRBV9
CASSVGGYSNQPQHF
TGTGCCAGCAGCGTAGGGGGCTATAGCAATCAGCCCCAGCATTTT
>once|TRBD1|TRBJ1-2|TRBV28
CASSTGGNYGYTF
TGTGCCAGCTCGACAGGGGGTAACTATGGCTACACCTTC
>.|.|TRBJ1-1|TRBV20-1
CSASGHLNTEAFF
TGCAGTGCTAGTGGACATCTAAACACTGAAGCTTTCTTT
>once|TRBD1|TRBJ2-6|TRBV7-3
CASSVGRGPPGANVLTF
TGTGCCAGCAGCGTAGGCAGGGGGCCCCCTGGGGCCAACGTCCTGACTTTC
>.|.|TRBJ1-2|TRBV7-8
CASSLVRVPRYGYTF
TGTGCCAGCAGCTTAGTGAGGGTACCGCGCTATGGCTACACCTTC
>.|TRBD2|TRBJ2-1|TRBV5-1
CASSLDGGAGGRGEQFF
TGCGCCAGCAGCTTGGATGGAGGTGCGGGAGGTAGGGGTGAGCAGTTCTTC
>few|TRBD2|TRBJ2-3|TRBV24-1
CATSDRAGKTLNTQYF
TGTGCCACCAGTGATAGAGCGGGAAAGACACTGAATACGCAGTATTTT
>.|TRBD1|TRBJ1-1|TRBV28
CASRPHDRANTEAFF
TGTGCCAGCAGACCCCATGACAGGGCGAACACTGAAGCTTTCTTT
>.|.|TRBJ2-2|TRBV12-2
CASHPGLSLTELFF
TGTGCAAGTCACCCCGGACTGTCCCTTACGGAGCTGTTTTTT
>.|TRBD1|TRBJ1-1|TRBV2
CASSGQGPEAFF
TGTGCCAGCTCGGGACAGGGCCCTGAAGCTTTCTTT
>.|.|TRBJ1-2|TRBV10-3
CAISDRPNYGYTF
TGTGCCATCAGTGACAGGCCTAACTATGGCTACACCTTC
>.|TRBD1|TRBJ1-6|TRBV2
CASSGAGGASSPLHF
TGTGCCAGCAGTGGGGCAGGGGGCGCGAGTTCACCCCTCCACTTT
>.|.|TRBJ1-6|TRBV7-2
CASTPTGSSYNSPLHF
TGTGCCAGCACCCCGACGGGGAGCTCCTATAATTCACCCCTCCACTTT
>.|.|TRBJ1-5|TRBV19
CASSQVAHQPQHF
TGTGCCAGTAGTCAGGTGGCGCATCAGCCCCAGCATTTT